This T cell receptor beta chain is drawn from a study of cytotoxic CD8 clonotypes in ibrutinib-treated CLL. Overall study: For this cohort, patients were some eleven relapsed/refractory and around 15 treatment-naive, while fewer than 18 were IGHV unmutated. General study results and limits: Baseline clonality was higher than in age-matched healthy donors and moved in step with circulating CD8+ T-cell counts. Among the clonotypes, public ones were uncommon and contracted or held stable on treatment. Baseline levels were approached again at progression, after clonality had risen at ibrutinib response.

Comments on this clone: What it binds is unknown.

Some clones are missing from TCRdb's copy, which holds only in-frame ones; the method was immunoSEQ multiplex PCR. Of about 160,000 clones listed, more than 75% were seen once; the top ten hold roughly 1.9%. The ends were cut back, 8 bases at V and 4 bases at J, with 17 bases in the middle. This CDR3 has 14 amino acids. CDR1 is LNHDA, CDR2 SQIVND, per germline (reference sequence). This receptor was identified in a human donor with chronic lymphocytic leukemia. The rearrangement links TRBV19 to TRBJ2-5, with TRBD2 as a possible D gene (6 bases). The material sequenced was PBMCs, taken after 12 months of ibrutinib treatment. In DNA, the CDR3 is TGTGCCAGTTCGAGCGGAGGGTTGGGAGAGACCCAGTACTTC. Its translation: CASSSGGLGETQYF. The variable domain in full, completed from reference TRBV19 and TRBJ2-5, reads DGGITQSPKYLFRKEGQNVTLSCEQNLNHDAMYWYRQDPGQGLRLIYYSQIVNDFQKGDIAEGYSVSREKKESFPLTVTSAQKNPTAFYLCASSSGGLGETQYFGPGTRLLVL.